The 17 T cell receptor beta chains below were found in one sample sequenced in a study of neurological immune-mediated disorders. TCRdb re-analysed the 5' RACE reads in MiXCR, keeping a single row per CDR3 protein. The data contain fewer than 90,000 distinct CDR3 sequences, 10% of them singletons. Sequenced: PBMCs. The receptor set was obtained from a man between 35 and 55 years old in good health.

This clonotype was seen many times. The rearrangement joins TRBV3-1 to TRBJ2-4; possibly TRBD1 or TRBD2 for D (6 bases each). The V end was cut by 1 base, the J end by 7 bases, with 17 bases between. CDR1 and CDR2 from the germline V gene are LGHDT and YNNKEL (reference sequence). The CDR3 sequence is 16 residues long. The CDR3 protein is CASSQGGFRGLNIQYF. The CDR3 bases are TGTGCCAGCAGCCAAGGCGGCTTCCGGGGGCTGAACATTCAGTACTTC.

This clonotype came up many times. The chain links TRBV11-2 to TRBJ2-5; D tentatively reads TRBD1 or TRBD2 (5 bases each). Germline V gene sequence: CDR1 SGHAT, CDR2 FQNNGV. V gave up 5 bases and J gave up 5 bases, with 12 bases separating them. The length of the CDR3 is 13 residues. The CDR3 loop reads CASSPSWGETQYF. The CDR3 bases are TGTGCCAGCAGCCCTTCTTGGGGGGAGACCCAGTACTTC.

Ten or more counts support this clonotype. This chain joins TRBV15 and TRBJ1-2; D is uncertain. The V and J ends lost 5 bases and 6 bases respectively, with 22 bases between them. Germline assignment: CDR1 LNHNV and CDR2 YYDKDF (reference sequence). This CDR3 region has 16 residues. In nucleotides, the CDR3 is TGTGCCACCAGCCTTAAGGTCGAATGGGCGAGAAATGGCTACACCTTC. Translation: CATSLKVEWARNGYTF.

This clonotype was counted ten times or more. The genes are TRBV5-1 and TRBJ2-3, with 7 bases lining up with TRBD2. CDR1 and CDR2 from the germline V gene are SGHRS and YFSETQ. The CDR3 spans 14 residues. V lost 8 bases to trimming and J lost 3 bases; unmatched junction nucleotides: 9. CDR3 loop: CASSAGSDTDTQYF. The CDR3 DNA sequence: TGCGCCAGTTCAGCGGGATCGGATACAGATACGCAGTATTTT.

This clonotype has at least ten counts. This chain joins TRBV5-1 and TRBJ1-4; D perhaps matches TRBD1 (5 bases). V lost 4 bases to trimming and J lost 0 bases, with 10 bases between them. Germline CDR1 and CDR2: SGHRS and YFSETQ. CDR3 length: 15 residues. The CDR3 region is CASSLGETTNEKLFF. DNA for the CDR3: TGCGCCAGCAGCCTGGGGGAGACAACTAATGAAAAACTGTTTTTT. The complete variable domain, with remaining parts taken from reference TRBV5-1 and TRBJ1-4, reads KAGVTQTPRYLIKTRGQQVTLSCSPISGHRSVSWYQQTPGQGLQFLFEYFSETQRNKGNFPGRFSGRQFSNSRSEMNVSTLELGDSALYLCASSLGETTNEKLFFGSGTQLSVL.

This clonotype has ten or more counts. The chain has TRBV3-1 and TRBJ1-1; TRBD1 agrees at 7 bases. The CDR3 runs 12 residues. Germline V gene data show CDR1 as LGHDT and CDR2 as YNNKEL (reference sequence). V shed 3 bases, J shed 6 bases, and the junction held 1 base outside the gene matches. The CDR3 region is CASSHGQAEAFF. The CDR3 DNA reads as TGTGCCAGCAGCCACGGACAGGCTGAAGCTTTCTTT.

In this sample, this clonotype turned up many times. V gene TRBV20-1 combines with J gene TRBJ2-1, with 11 bases that match TRBD2. This CDR3 spans 14 amino acids. J was trimmed by 4 bases and V by 4 bases; bases with no gene match: 3. The germline V gene encodes CDR1 DFQATT and CDR2 SNEGSKA (reference sequence). The CDR3 spells CSATTSGGYNEQFF. In DNA form, the CDR3 reads TGCAGTGCTACTACTAGCGGGGGATACAATGAGCAGTTCTTC.

This clonotype was detected many times. Possible read error: a much larger clone is one base away. The chain joins TRBV12-3 or TRBV12-4 to TRBJ1-1; D is unresolved. The CDR3 consists of 14 residues. The V and J ends lost 6 bases and 4 bases respectively, with 15 bases between them. CDR3 nucleotides: TGTGCCAGCAGCCGGTCCGAGTGTGGCACTGAAGCTTTCTTT. Translating gives CASSRSECGTEAFF.

This clonotype was picked up many times. The chain is built from TRBV3-1 and TRBJ1-2; maybe TRBD1 (5 bases). The CDR3 loop spans 15 amino acids. V lost 0 bases to trimming and J lost 3 bases, with 11 bases between them. Germline values: CDR1 LGHDT, CDR2 YNNKEL (reference sequence). CDR3 amino acids: CASSQDLGVDYGYTF. CDR3 nucleotides: TGTGCCAGCAGCCAAGATCTGGGGGTTGACTATGGCTACACCTTC.

As regards this clonotype: Relative to the germline gene, one junction end is altered; a read error may explain this. The chain uses TRBV7-2 and TRBJ2-5; 12 bases are shared with TRBD2. The CDR3 runs 16 residues. Germline CDR1 and CDR2: SGHTA and FQGNSA. This CDR3 reads CASSLALAGGGDTQYF. DNA for the CDR3: TGTGCCAGCAGCTTAGCGCTAGCGGGAGGGGGAGACACCCAGTACTTT.

In its sample, this clonotype was seen many times. The chain combines TRBV20-1 with TRBJ2-6; tentative D call: TRBD2 (5 bases). Trimming removed 5 bases from V and 3 bases from J, with 11 bases in between. The CDR3 consists of 14 residues. Germline loops: CDR1 DFQATT, CDR2 SNEGSKA (reference sequence). CDR3 DNA sequence: TGCAGTGCTCAGGACTTGAGTGGGGCCAACGTCCTGACTTTC. Its translation is CSAQDLSGANVLTF.

This clonotype was found many times. This chain uses TRBV29-1 with TRBJ2-1; D tentatively fits TRBD1 or TRBD2 (5 bases each). V lost 4 bases to trimming and J lost 7 bases, with 17 bases between them. The CDR3 is 14 residues long. Germline V gene sequence: CDR1 SQVTM, CDR2 ANQGSEA. CDR3 sequence (DNA): TGCAGCGTTGCCGGGACCACCACAAGTAATGAGCAGTTCTTC. Encoded protein: CSVAGTTTSNEQFF.

At least ten counts were recorded for this clonotype. V is TRBV7-3 and J is TRBJ2-7; unclear D gene. CDR3 size: 13 residues. Germline V gene sequence: CDR1 SGHTA, CDR2 FQGTGA. Trimming shortened V by 3 bases and J by 0 bases, and 6 bases separated the two germline ends. In DNA form, the CDR3 reads TGTGCCAGCAGCTTCGATTCCTCCTACGAGCAGTACTTC. This sequence encodes CASSFDSSYEQYF.

Only a few counts were recorded for this clonotype. The gene calls are TRBV20-1 and TRBJ2-3, with D possibly matching TRBD2 (6 bases). CDR1 and CDR2 from the germline V gene are DFQATT and SNEGSKA (reference sequence). V dropped 6 bases and J dropped 0 bases, with 7 bases sitting between them. This CDR3 is 12 amino acids long. The CDR3 loop is CSAGTSTDTQYF. DNA for the CDR3: TGCAGTGCCGGGACTAGCACAGATACGCAGTATTTT.

The table lists this clonotype with many counts. The rearrangement joins TRBV5-1 to TRBJ2-3; possible D gene TRBD2, 7 bases. This CDR3 is 16 amino acids long. V was trimmed by 0 bases and J by 2 bases, leaving 13 bases between them. The germline gives CDR1 SGHRS, CDR2 YFSETQ. The DNA of the CDR3 is TGCGCCAGCAGCTTGGAGGGGGGGGGGACCACAGATACGCAGTATTTT. Translating gives CASSLEGGGTTDTQYF.

This clonotype was counted many times. The rearrangement joins TRBV3-1 to TRBJ2-1; a possible D gene is TRBD2 (7 bases). The CDR3 has 11 amino acids. Trimming shortened V by 4 bases and J by 15 bases, and 13 bases separated the two germline ends. In germline, CDR1 is LGHDT, CDR2 YNNKEL (reference sequence). CDR3 sequence (DNA): TGTGCCAGCAGCCCAGGGGACTACCGGTTCTTC. This translates into CASSPGDYRFF.

This clonotype was counted only a few times. Since a much larger clone is just one base distant, this may be a read error. The rearrangement uses TRBV15 and TRBJ2-7, with TRBD1 as a possible D gene (6 bases). Germline values: CDR1 LNHNV, CDR2 YYDKDF (reference sequence). Trimming removed 5 bases from V and 5 bases from J, with 7 bases in between. The CDR3 runs to 11 residues. The CDR3 nucleotides read TGTGCCACCAGCCAGGGGAACGAGCAGTACTTC. Amino acids: CATSQGNEQYF.